This T cell receptor (beta chain) derives from a study of blood T cell repertoires in COVID-19. Overall study context: Sites in the United States, Italy and Spain provided acute and convalescent COVID-19 samples. PBMCs, B-cell-depleted T cells, or T cells provided the cDNA or gDNA that made up the material.

The V and J ends lost 5 bases and 7 bases respectively, with 12 bases between them. This CDR3 region has 11 residues. Germline V gives CDR1 SQVTM, CDR2 ANQGSEA. The authors' processing: The authors estimated nucleated cell counts from reference gene primer amplification. Here immunoSEQ multiplex PCR was the method, and the copy in TCRdb shows in-frame clones only, minus some. That table supplies the V and J calls and clone size; D and trimming were determined from the DNA. The sample holds a few hundred thousand clones, 90% seen once. This receptor was taken from a young woman with acute COVID-19. V and J are TRBV29-1 and TRBJ2-7, with D maybe TRBD2 (5 bases). Sample: PBMCs or T cells enriched from blood (not recorded which). The CDR3 here is CSVWGVGEQYF. CDR3 coding DNA: TGCAGCGTTTGGGGAGTGGGAGAGCAGTACTTC.